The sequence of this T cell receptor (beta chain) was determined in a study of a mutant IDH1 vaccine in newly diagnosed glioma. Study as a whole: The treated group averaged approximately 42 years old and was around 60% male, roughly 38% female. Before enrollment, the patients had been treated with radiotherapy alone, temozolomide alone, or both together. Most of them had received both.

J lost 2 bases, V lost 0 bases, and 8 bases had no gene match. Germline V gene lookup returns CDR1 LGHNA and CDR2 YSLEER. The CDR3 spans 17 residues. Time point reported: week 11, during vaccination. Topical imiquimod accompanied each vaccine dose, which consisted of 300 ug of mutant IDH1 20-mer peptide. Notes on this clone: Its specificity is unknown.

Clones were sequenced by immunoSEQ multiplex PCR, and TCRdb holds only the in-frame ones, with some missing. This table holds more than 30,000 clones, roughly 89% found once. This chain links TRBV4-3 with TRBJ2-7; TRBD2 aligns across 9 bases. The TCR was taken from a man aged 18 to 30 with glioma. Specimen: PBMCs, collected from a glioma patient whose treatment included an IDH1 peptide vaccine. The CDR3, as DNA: TGCGCCAGCAGCCAAGATACGGCTAGCGGGGATACCTACGAGCAGTACTTC. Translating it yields CASSQDTASGDTYEQYF.